The 24 T cell receptor beta chains below all came from one sample that was sequenced in a study of blood T cell repertoires in COVID-19 (dated by TCRdb to 2019 to 2021). Library prep was done by the immunoSEQ multiplex PCR assay. TCRdb re-hosts the immuneACCESS table, in-frame sequences only. Its copies lack some clones; in the studies checked, an unresolved V gene accounts for under half of them, and the cause for the rest is not known. For this sample there are about 250,000 clones; approximately 85% appear just once. Under 7% of the sample is held by the ten biggest clonotypes. Sequenced material: PBMCs or T cells enriched from blood (not recorded which). Receptors were obtained from a woman aged 50 to 65 who had been exposed to COVID-19.

The chain links TRBV12-3 or TRBV12-4 to TRBJ1-2; 8 bases line up with TRBD1. The J segment lost 8 bases and the V segment lost 6 bases, leaving 5 bases of the junction unmatched. The CDR3 consists of 12 residues. CDR3 region: CASSGQGGGYTF. CDR3 sequence (DNA): TGTGCCAGCAGCGGACAGGGCGGCGGCTACACCTTC.

The V call is TRBV27, the J call TRBJ2-1; tentative D call: TRBD2 (6 bases). Germline V CDR1 and CDR2: MNHEY, SMNVEV (reference sequence). The CDR3 extends over 13 amino acids. Trimming stripped 0 bases from V and 10 bases from J, with 10 bases between. The CDR3 bases are TGTGCCAGCAGTTTATCCACGACTAGAGAGCAGTTCTTC. It translates to CASSLSTTREQFF.

The chain joins TRBV21-1 to TRBJ1-6; TRBD1, the D gene given by the table, was not confirmed from the DNA. TRBV21-1 is a listed pseudogene. The CDR3 loop spans 11 amino acids. CDR3 protein: CASSKCSSLHF. The CDR3 nucleotides are TGTGCCAGCAGCAAATGTTCATCCCTCCACTTT.

This clone was detected once. V is TRBV4-3 and J is TRBJ1-2, with D hard to call. The length of the CDR3 is 17 residues. Germline loops: CDR1 LGHNA, CDR2 YSLEER. V gave up 8 bases and J gave up 1 base, with 23 bases separating them. The CDR3: CASSLGLGGTVNYGYTF. CDR3 DNA sequence: TGCGCCAGCTCTCTTGGGCTGGGAGGAACCGTTAACTATGGCTACACCTTC.

This sequence joins TRBV30 and TRBJ1-4; perhaps TRBD1 as D (6 bases). The V and J ends lost 5 bases and 3 bases respectively, with 10 bases between them. The CDR3 contains 13 residues. Germline V gives CDR1 GTSNPN, CDR2 SVGIG (reference sequence). CDR3 nucleotide sequence: TGTGCCTGGGGCGCAGGGGCTAATGAAAAACTGTTTTTT. Translation gives CAWGAGANEKLFF.

The chain carries TRBV12-5 and TRBJ2-1, with TRBD1 matching over 7 bases. Per germline, CDR1 LGHNT and CDR2 FRNRAP. V trimming: 1 base; J trimming: 6 bases; junction bases outside the gene matches: 0. The CDR3 totals 13 residues. This CDR3 is CASGLDRGNEQFF. CDR3 nucleotide sequence: TGTGCTAGTGGTTTGGACAGGGGCAATGAGCAGTTCTTC.

The rearrangement links TRBV6-5 to TRBJ1-5; D unresolved. The length of the CDR3 is 15 residues. The V and J ends lost 2 bases and 0 bases respectively, with 8 bases between them. Germline V gene sequence: CDR1 MNHEY, CDR2 SVGAGI. CDR3 region: CASSYQADSNQPQHF. The CDR3 coding sequence is TGTGCCAGCAGTTACCAGGCAGATAGCAATCAGCCCCAGCATTTT.

The V call is TRBV19, the J call TRBJ1-5; no clear D. Germline V lookup: CDR1 LNHDA, CDR2 SQIVND (reference sequence). The CDR3 length is 12 residues. Trimming left V 6 bases short and J 8 bases short, with 11 bases between. The DNA of the CDR3 is TGTGCCAGTAGCCCCGTCGCGGAGCCCCAGCATTTT. Translating it yields CASSPVAEPQHF.

The chain carries TRBV4-3 and TRBJ1-1; 7 bases are a match to TRBD1. CDR1 and CDR2 (germline): LGHNA, YSLEER. This CDR3 contains 15 residues. The ends lost 4 bases at V and 0 bases at J; junction bases unmatched: 5. DNA for the CDR3: TGCGCCAGCAGCCCGCACGGGACAGTGAACACTGAAGCTTTCTTT. Protein: CASSPHGTVNTEAFF.

The chain carries TRBV10-3 and TRBJ1-2, with D uncertain. Germline assignment: CDR1 ENHRY and CDR2 SYGVKD. V shed 10 bases and J shed 4 bases, with 16 bases lying between them. The CDR3 has 13 residues. The CDR3 region is CATRDGFLYGYTF. CDR3 DNA: TGTGCCACCAGAGACGGGTTCCTCTATGGCTACACCTTC.

The gene calls are TRBV5-6 and TRBJ1-1, with 9 bases aligning to TRBD1. V gave up 4 bases and J gave up 5 bases; unmatched junction bases: 3. The CDR3 covers 13 residues. Germline values: CDR1 SGHDT, CDR2 YYEEEE. CDR3 loop: CASSRDRETEAFF. The CDR3 DNA reads TGTGCCAGCAGCAGGGACAGGGAAACTGAAGCTTTCTTT.

The gene calls are TRBV5-5 and TRBJ1-5; D is uncertain. CDR1 is SGHKS and CDR2 is YYEKEE in the germline V gene (reference sequence). The CDR3 spans 12 residues. The V end lost 4 bases, the J end lost 9 bases, and 11 bases lay between the germline ends. Here the CDR3 DNA reads TGTGCCAGCAGCGCGGCAGTGGGGCCCCAGCATTTT. Residues: CASSAAVGPQHF.

V gene TRBV10-2 combines with J gene TRBJ2-7; 9 bases align to TRBD2. The germline gives CDR1 WSHSY, CDR2 SAAADI. CDR3 length: 15 amino acids. After removal of 3 bases from V and 2 bases from J, the junction contained 5 bases not matched to a gene. The DNA for the CDR3 is TGCGCCAGCAGTGAAGGCGGGGGGGAGACCTACGAGCAGTACTTC. Its translation: CASSEGGGETYEQYF.

The chain has TRBV7-9 and TRBJ2-3; tentatively, D is TRBD2 (6 bases). Germline V gives CDR1 SEHNR, CDR2 FQNEAQ (reference sequence). The CDR3 is made up of 15 amino acids. V shed 4 bases and J shed 0 bases, with 11 bases lying between them. The CDR3 DNA follows: TGTGCCAGCAGCTCCTGGGACTTAAGCACAGATACGCAGTATTTT. Translating gives CASSSWDLSTDTQYF.

This CDR3 is CASSRGTGGYNEQFF. CDR3 sequence (DNA): TGTGCCAGCAGCCGGGGGACAGGGGGCTACAATGAGCAGTTCTTC. The gene calls are TRBV11-3 and TRBJ2-1, with 11 bases lining up with TRBD1. CDR1 SGHNT and CDR2 YENEEA come from the germline V gene. The CDR3 totals 15 residues. With 5 bases clipped from V and 3 bases from J, the junction kept 3 bases outside the gene matches.

The chain recombines TRBV2 with TRBJ1-5, with D unresolved. Germline lookup yields CDR1 SNHLY and CDR2 FYNNEI. V lost 2 bases, J lost 3 bases, and 11 bases lay in between. This CDR3 comprises 15 residues. Written as DNA, the CDR3 is TGTGCCAGCAGTGAATCCGGAGGGATCAATCAGCCCCAGCATTTT. Translating it yields CASSESGGINQPQHF.

The chain joins TRBV11-2 to TRBJ2-7, with TRBD1 matching over 7 bases. J was trimmed by 5 bases and V by 3 bases; bases with no gene match: 1. CDR3 length equals 12 residues. Per the germline V gene, CDR1 is SGHAT and CDR2 is FQNNGV. CDR3 sequence reads: CASSLTGHEQYF. CDR3 nucleotides: TGTGCCAGCAGCTTGACAGGGCACGAGCAGTACTTC. The full variable domain, completed using reference TRBV11-2 and TRBJ2-7, is EAGVAQSPRYKIIEKRQSVAFWCNPISGHATLYWYQQILGQGPKLLIQFQNNGVVDDSQLPKDRFSAERLKGVDSTLKIQPAKLEDSAVYLCASSLTGHEQYFGPGTRLTVT.

The chain carries TRBV19 and TRBJ2-5, with D maybe TRBD1 (5 bases). CDR3 length equals 13 residues. Germline CDR1 reads LNHDA; CDR2 reads SQIVND (reference sequence). The V gene lost 5 bases and the J gene lost 6 bases, with 13 bases spanning the gap. The CDR3 spells CASSPGSVKTQYF. The CDR3 bases are TGTGCCAGTAGTCCAGGGTCAGTGAAGACCCAGTACTTC.

The chain employs TRBV7-7 and TRBJ2-1, with 10 positions matching TRBD2. The length of the CDR3 is 15 residues. V lost 3 bases to trimming and J lost 5 bases; unmatched junction nucleotides: 4. The germline V gene has CDR1 SSHAT and CDR2 FNYEAQ (reference sequence). CDR3 nucleotides: TGTGCCAGCAGCTTGCTAGCGGGAGACAACAATGAGCAGTTCTTC. Translated: CASSLLAGDNNEQFF. The full variable domain, completed using reference TRBV7-7 and TRBJ2-1, is GAGVSQSPRYKVTKRGQDVTLRCDPISSHATLYWYQQALGQGPEFLTYFNYEAQPDKSGLPSDRFSAERPEGSISTLTIQRTEQRDSAMYRCASSLLAGDNNEQFFGPGTRLTVL.

The chain is built from TRBV7-9 and TRBJ1-1; weak D call: TRBD1 (5 bases). The CDR3 length is 15 residues. V was pared by 3 bases and J by 4 bases, with 15 bases between. Germline V CDR1 and CDR2: SEHNR, FQNEAQ (reference sequence). Written as DNA, the CDR3 is TGTGCCAGCAGCTTTACCGGAGGGGCAGCCACTGAAGCTTTCTTT. Its translation: CASSFTGGAATEAFF. Variable domain in full (rest from reference TRBV7-9 and TRBJ1-1): DTGVSQNPRHKITKRGQNVTFRCDPISEHNRLYWYRQTLGQGPEFLTYFQNEAQLEKSRLLSDRFSAERPKGSFSTLEIQRTEQGDSAMYLCASSFTGGAATEAFFGQGTRLTVV.

The genes are TRBV11-2 and TRBJ2-2; 9 bases line up with TRBD1. This CDR3 is built from 14 residues. Trimming at V came to 6 bases and at J to 4 bases, leaving 3 bases not matched to a gene. Germline values: CDR1 SGHAT, CDR2 FQNNGV. The CDR3 here is CASRRDRATGELFF. The DNA for the CDR3 is TGTGCCAGCAGACGGGACAGGGCCACCGGGGAGCTGTTTTTT.

The V call is TRBV12-5, the J call TRBJ2-3, with D possibly matching TRBD2 (5 bases). Per germline, CDR1 LGHNT and CDR2 FRNRAP. The V and J ends lost 1 base and 0 bases respectively, with 11 bases between them. The CDR3 has 16 residues. The CDR3 is CASGLASGFSTDTQYF. The CDR3 DNA sequence: TGTGCTAGTGGTTTGGCGAGCGGTTTCAGCACAGATACGCAGTATTTT.

V is TRBV6-2 or TRBV6-3 and J is TRBJ2-2, with D possibly being TRBD2 (5 bases). CDR1 and CDR2 (germline): MNHEY, SVGEGT. Between the trimmed V and J ends, which lost 6 bases and 4 bases, there was a span of 12 bases. CDR3 length equals 14 residues. The CDR3 region is CASSLDSLTGELFF. CDR3 DNA sequence: TGTGCCAGCAGCCTGGACTCCCTCACCGGGGAGCTGTTTTTT.

The rearrangement links TRBV15 to TRBJ2-5, with 9 bases aligning to TRBD2. From germline, CDR1 is LNHNV and CDR2 YYDKDF (reference sequence). The CDR3 totals 15 residues. J was trimmed by 4 bases and V by 0 bases; bases with no gene match: 3. CDR3 residues: CATSREVSGRETQYF. The CDR3 DNA follows: TGTGCCACCAGCAGAGAGGTTAGCGGGAGAGAGACCCAGTACTTC. The complete variable domain, with remaining parts taken from reference TRBV15 and TRBJ2-5, reads DAMVIQNPRYQVTQFGKPVTLSCSQTLNHNVMYWYQQKSSQAPKLLFHYYDKDFNNEADTPDNFQSRRPNTSFCFLDIRSPGLGDTAMYLCATSREVSGRETQYFGPGTRLLVL.